This T cell receptor beta chain stems from a study of regulatory T cells in long-lasting Graves disease. Study-wide points: Persistent disease showed a preference for TRBV28, TRBJ1-2 and TRBJ2-5. Clonotypes that were public and shared totalled 2,500 to 3,000 in persistent patients versus 750 to 1,000 in new patients.

This clonotype appeared many times. What it binds is unknown. Time point reported: persistent/refractory GD, antithyroid drugs over 5 years with positive TRAb. Following extraction of RNA from PBMCs, that RNA was used to make the TCR library. Germline V gene data show CDR1 as MDHEN and CDR2 as SYDVKM. V shed 4 bases and J shed 5 bases, with 17 bases lying between them. The CDR3 extends over 15 amino acids. Building the TCR beta libraries relied on iRepertoire HTBI primers, and CDR3 regions underwent Arm-PCR. TCRdb itself ran the multiplex PCR reads through MiXCR, one entry per CDR3 protein. The repertoire holds 350,000 to 450,000 distinct CDR3 sequences, with around 21% as singletons.

Sample: peripheral blood mononuclear cells (PBMCs), taken when the disease was refractory, from a patient treated with antithyroid drugs. The chain joins TRBV28 to TRBJ1-2, with a weak D call TRBD1 (6 bases). The clonotype comes from a female donor with Graves disease. The CDR3 reads CASSYNPQGPYGYTF. CDR3 sequence (DNA): TGTGCCAGCAGTTATAATCCACAGGGCCCTTATGGCTACACCTTC.